This T cell receptor beta chain appears in the sequencing data of a study of T cells in Graves' hyperthyroidism and ophthalmopathy (dated by TCRdb to about 2019). Turning to the overall study: Peripheral blood was sampled at the time of initial diagnosis, prior to any treatment. A discovery cohort of approximately 100 patients, approximately 44 with Graves' ophthalmopathy and 55 to 60 with stable Graves' hyperthyroidism, was used to find distinguishing TCR V-J signatures. An independent validation cohort of some 18 hyperthyroidism patients and 17 patients who later progressed to ophthalmopathy tested prospective prediction of ophthalmopathy. For training and testing, the 100 or so patients in the discovery cohort were randomly divided in a 7:3 ratio. In addition, the study compared T-cell repertoires in thyroid tissue and in blood from six Graves' hyperthyroidism patients. After blood sampling, hyperthyroidism patients were treated with methimazole at a starting dose of 30 mg daily, and ophthalmopathy patients were treated with high-dose intravenous methylprednisolone. The paper reports TCR Vbeta CDR3 sequencing of some 140 peripheral blood samples: some 44 ophthalmopathy, over 70 hyperthyroidism and approximately 17 progressor patients.

Ophthalmopathy patients had moderately to severely active disease, Clinical Activity Score of at least 3, NOSPECS grade of at least 4, and duration under 3 months. Exclusion was applied to patients with uncontrolled infections, other autoimmune diseases, pregnancy or lactation. Clinical symptoms, serum thyroxine and TRAb, thyroid ultrasound, and orbital computed tomography formed the basis for the diagnoses. PBMCs were separated from around 9.1 ml of fresh peripheral blood using Ficoll-Paque density gradient centrifugation. Total RNA was extracted using Trizol reagent, and RNA quality was assessed on an Agilent 2100 Bioanalyzer. Measured from the cysteine to the phenylalanine, the CDR3 is 17 residues long. Here the CDR3 DNA is all that survives: 51 bases in frame from base 1. CDR1 ENHRY and CDR2 SYGVKD were looked up in the germline V gene. The germline V and J ends show losses of 3 bases and 6 bases respectively, and no gene match explains 6 bases of the junction.

The full study reports these points: In validation, the model predicted progression to ophthalmopathy with 55% to 71% sensitivity and 72% to 85% specificity, a median of around 6.6 months before onset. No statistical method was used to fix the sample size in advance, and group allocation was not hidden from the investigators. A 13 V-J signature model separated ophthalmopathy from stable hyperthyroidism, with about 88% sensitivity and 81.08% specificity in cross-validation and 80%/75% in testing. Most expanded thyroid clonotypes (frequency above 0.001) were also detected in blood, suggesting blood repertoires may reflect thyroid immune responses.

The TCR beta CDR3 regions were amplified from the RNA transcripts. The TCR CDR3 was subjected to a first round of RT-PCR using the HTBI primer set and the Qiagen OneStep RT-PCR kit. Libraries were constructed in a second round of multiplex PCR, after which size selection and purification were carried out. The libraries were sequenced on an Illumina HiSeq2000 using paired-end 100 bp reads. In the source study's methods: Raw data were processed with SOAPnuke, discarding reads with adapters, uncalled bases, mean Phred below 15, or no exact constant-primer or identifier match. High-quality paired reads were merged using COPE v1.2.5, and each unique nucleotide sequence was defined as a clonotype. Clonotypes were aligned to IMGT TRBV, TRBD and TRBJ reference segments using MiTCR v1.1. Analysis was restricted to V-J combinations with a frequency above 0.0001, which covered 99% to 99.2% of repertoires. A TCS score was defined as the ratio of F50 (clonal expansion) to E x V (chaos), with BLOSUM62-based TCRdist applied between CDR3 peptides within each V-J. Welch's t-statistics and random forest reduced some 510 V-J features to 13, which were used in a naive Bayes classifier (R e1071). The public reads were reprocessed in TCRdb via fastp at Q25 and MiXCR, keeping in-frame beta chains. Entries that share a CDR3 protein sequence are merged under the most common genes and DNA. The V and J calls were determined by TCRdb, not by the authors. This sample comprises roughly 600,000 distinct CDR3 sequences, about 14% of them detected only once. Roughly an eighth of the sample goes to the ten largest clones.

This clonotype was recorded many times. Its antigen remains undetermined. The input lacks base qualities; no much larger clone sits a single base away. This TCR was recovered from a woman in her forties or fifties with Graves' ophthalmopathy. Sample: blood. The receptor chain draws on TRBV10-3 and TRBJ2-3, with 16 bases in between that match TRBD2. The nucleotide sequence reads as follows: TGTGCCATCAGTGACGGGACTAGCGGGAGGGCCTCGGATACGCAGTATTTT. Its translation reads: CAISDGTSGRASDTQYF.